One and the same sample provided the 17 T cell receptor beta chains below, sequenced in a study of beta chain features in type 1 diabetes. Reverse transcribing all isolated RNA meant expressed TCRB transcripts were sequenced. Clones were read by immunoSEQ multiplex PCR, and TCRdb kept only the in-frame ones, dropping some. This table holds roughly 450,000 clones, about 10% found once. Sequencing was performed on naive CD4+ T cells from blood. These receptors came from a woman aged 18-29 years in good health.

V is TRBV6-1 and J is TRBJ2-3, with 9 nucleotides matching TRBD2. V lost 2 bases, J lost 11 bases, and 14 bases stayed unmatched. Germline V CDR1 and CDR2: MNHNS, SASEGT. This CDR3 comprises 16 residues. The CDR3 protein is CASSERGQRRGGQQYF. The CDR3 DNA is TGTGCCAGCAGTGAACGAGGCCAACGGCGGGGGGGGCAGCAGTATTTT.

This clone showed up just a few times. Other DNA sequences in this specimen translate into the identical CDR3. V is TRBV9 and J is TRBJ2-1; 10 bases map to TRBD2. Germline V lookup: CDR1 SGDLS, CDR2 YYNGEE. The CDR3 consists of 16 residues. J was trimmed by 3 bases and V by 0 bases; bases with no gene match: 3. The CDR3 bases are TGTGCCAGCAGCGTAGGAGCTAGCGGGGGCTACAATGAGCAGTTCTTC. It specifies CASSVGASGGYNEQFF. The whole variable domain, remainder taken from reference TRBV9 and TRBJ2-1, is DSGVTQTPKHLITATGQRVTLRCSPRSGDLSVYWYQQSLDQGLQFLIQYYNGEERAKGNILERFSAQQFPDLHSELNLSSLELGDSALYFCASSVGASGGYNEQFFGPGTRLTVL.

There are a few counts of this clone. Within the sample, other DNA sequences also encode this same CDR3. This chain connects TRBV20-1 to TRBJ2-5, with no clear D. Germline values: CDR1 DFQATT, CDR2 SNEGSKA (reference sequence). This CDR3 region has 11 residues. Trimming pared 5 bases from V and 5 bases from J, leaving 9 bases between. CDR3 nucleotide sequence: TGCAGTGCTCTGTCCGGGGAGACCCAGTACTTC. It is translated as CSALSGETQYF.

This clone was counted a few times. The genes are TRBV7-2 and TRBJ2-5; D perhaps matches TRBD1 (5 bases). Trimming removed 3 bases from V and 4 bases from J, with 21 bases in between. Germline loops: CDR1 SGHTA, CDR2 FQGNSA. This CDR3 is built from 17 residues. The CDR3 spells CASSLPRGILQAETQYF. The CDR3 DNA reads as TGTGCCAGCAGCTTGCCTAGGGGCATATTGCAAGCAGAGACCCAGTACTTC.

The V and J genes are TRBV7-8 and TRBJ1-1; D remains ambiguous. The CDR3 length is 14 residues. Trimming took off 3 bases at V and 1 base at J, with 9 bases between the two ends. Germline-derived CDR1 and CDR2 are SGHVS and FQNEAQ. The CDR3 sequence: CASSFGKSNTEAFF. CDR3 nucleotides: TGTGCCAGCAGCTTCGGAAAATCGAACACTGAAGCTTTCTTT.

The rearrangement joins TRBV12-5 to TRBJ2-4, with 10 bases that match TRBD2. Germline CDR1 is LGHNT and CDR2 is FRNRAP. With V trimmed by 0 bases and J by 0 bases, 8 bases remained unmatched. This CDR3 has 19 amino acids. CDR3 in DNA: TGTGCTAGTGGTTTGGTCCTCGGACTAGCGGACCTAGCCAAAAACATTCAGTACTTC. Protein sequence: CASGLVLGLADLAKNIQYF.

This clone is a singleton in its sample. V is TRBV28 and J is TRBJ1-1; D remains unclear. V dropped 3 bases and J dropped 6 bases, with 14 bases sitting between them. The CDR3 has 14 amino acids. CDR1 and CDR2 from the germline V gene are MDHEN and SYDVKM. CDR3 sequence (DNA): TGTGCCAGCAGTTTTAGGAGCCAGAGAGCTGAAGCTTTCTTT. It codes for CASSFRSQRAEAFF.

This rearrangement joins TRBV10-3 to TRBJ1-1, with TRBD1 matching over 9 bases. CDR1 ENHRY and CDR2 SYGVKD come from the germline V gene. J lost 8 bases, V lost 4 bases, and 8 bases had no gene match. This CDR3 is built from 14 residues. CDR3 region: CAISARDRDEEAFF. Here the CDR3 DNA reads TGTGCCATCAGTGCCCGGGACAGGGACGAAGAAGCTTTCTTT.

This chain links TRBV7-2 with TRBJ2-6, with D unclear. CDR3 size: 14 residues. V lost 5 bases and J 3 bases, leaving 8 bases between the germline ends. Germline V gene sequence: CDR1 SGHTA, CDR2 FQGNSA. In DNA form, the CDR3 reads TGTGCCAGCAGCCCCCCTAGTGGGGCCAACGTCCTGACTTTC. Translation gives CASSPPSGANVLTF.

The V call is TRBV9, the J call TRBJ2-1; tentatively, D is TRBD1 (5 bases). Trimming pared 0 bases from V and 2 bases from J, leaving 9 bases between. Germline lookup yields CDR1 SGDLS and CDR2 YYNGEE. The CDR3 is 15 amino acids. In nucleotides, the CDR3 is TGTGCCAGCAGCGTAGAGGGGTCTACCTACAATGAGCAGTTCTTC. Protein sequence: CASSVEGSTYNEQFF.

The chain recombines TRBV9 with TRBJ2-3, with 7 bases aligning to TRBD2. Germline V CDR1 and CDR2: SGDLS, YYNGEE. V was clipped by 4 bases and J by 1 base; unmatched bases: 9. The CDR3 sequence is 16 residues long. CDR3 sequence reads: CASSSRIAGGTDTQYF. The DNA of the CDR3 is TGTGCCAGCAGCTCACGGATAGCGGGTGGCACAGATACGCAGTATTTT.

J is TRBJ2-1 and V is TRBV2, with D maybe TRBD2 (6 bases). The CDR3 is made up of 13 amino acids. V lost 4 bases to trimming and J lost 6 bases, with 10 bases between them. From germline, CDR1 is SNHLY and CDR2 FYNNEI. This chain's CDR3 is CASSGVGGNEQFF. The CDR3 bases are TGTGCCAGCAGTGGAGTGGGGGGCAATGAGCAGTTCTTC.

The rearrangement joins TRBV13 to TRBJ2-3, with 7 bases that match TRBD2. The CDR3 extends over 16 amino acids. V shed 1 base, J shed 4 bases, and the junction held 8 bases outside the gene matches. CDR1 is PRHDT and CDR2 is FYEKMQ in the germline V gene (reference sequence). In DNA, the CDR3 is TGTGCCAGCAGCTTAGCGGGGAGGGGAGGCGCAGATACGCAGTATTTT. The encoded protein is CASSLAGRGGADTQYF.

This clone has only a few counts. The rearrangement joins TRBV14 to TRBJ1-5; possible D gene TRBD1, 5 bases. This CDR3 spans 13 amino acids. V shed 4 bases and J shed 3 bases, with 7 bases lying between them. The germline V gene has CDR1 SGHDN and CDR2 FVKESK. CDR3 sequence reads: CASSRGANQPQHF. The CDR3, as DNA: TGTGCCAGCAGCCGAGGGGCCAATCAGCCCCAGCATTTT.

Only a few counts were recorded for this clone. At one end the junction does not follow the germline gene, possibly because of a read error. The chain joins TRBV7-7 to TRBJ2-7, with D perhaps matching TRBD1 (7 bases). This CDR3 contains 13 residues. Germline CDR1 is SSHAT and CDR2 is FNYEAQ (reference sequence). The CDR3 DNA reads TGTGCTAGCAGCTTAGGCCAGGGGGGCGAGCAGTACTTC. Residues: CASSLGQGGEQYF.

This chain connects TRBV5-1 to TRBJ2-2; TRBD1 aligns across 8 bases. V lost 4 bases to trimming and J lost 4 bases; unmatched junction nucleotides: 12. The germline gives CDR1 SGHRS, CDR2 YFSETQ. This CDR3 has 17 amino acids. In DNA form, the CDR3 reads TGCGCCAGCAGCCTTTTAGGACAGGGAGCTCCCACCGGGGAGCTGTTTTTT. Translating gives CASSLLGQGAPTGELFF.

This clone was observed a few times. CDR3 bases: TGTGCCAGCAGTTCCAGGGACTATGGCTACACCTTC. This encodes CASSSRDYGYTF. The V and J genes are TRBV28 and TRBJ1-2; TRBD1 is a possible D gene (5 bases). The V end was cut by 4 bases, the J end by 3 bases, with 6 bases between. The CDR3 is 12 residues long. In germline, CDR1 is MDHEN, CDR2 SYDVKM.